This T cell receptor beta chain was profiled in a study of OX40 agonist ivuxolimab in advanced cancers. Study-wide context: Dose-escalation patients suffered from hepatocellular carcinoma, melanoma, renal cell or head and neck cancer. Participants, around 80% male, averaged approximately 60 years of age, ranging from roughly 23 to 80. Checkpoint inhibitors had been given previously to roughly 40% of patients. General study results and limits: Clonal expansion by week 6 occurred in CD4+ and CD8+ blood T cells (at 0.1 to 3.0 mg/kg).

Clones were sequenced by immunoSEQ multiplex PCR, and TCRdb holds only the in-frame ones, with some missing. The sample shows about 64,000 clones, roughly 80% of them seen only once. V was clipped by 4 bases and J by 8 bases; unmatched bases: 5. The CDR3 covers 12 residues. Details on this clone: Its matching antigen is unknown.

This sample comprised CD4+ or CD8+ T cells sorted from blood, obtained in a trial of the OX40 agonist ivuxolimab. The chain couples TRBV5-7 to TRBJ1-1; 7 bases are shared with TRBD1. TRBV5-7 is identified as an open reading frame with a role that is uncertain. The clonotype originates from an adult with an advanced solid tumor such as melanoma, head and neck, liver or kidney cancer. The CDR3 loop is CASSAPGQEAFF. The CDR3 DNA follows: TGTGCCAGCAGCGCCCCGGGACAGGAAGCTTTCTTT.